This is a list of T cell receptor beta chains from one sample in a study of T cell responses to AZD1222 COVID-19 vaccine. The data were produced by immunoSEQ multiplex PCR, yet TCRdb's version contains in-frame clones alone and is incomplete. The sample records around 260,000 clones, just over 90% being singletons. Sequenced material: peripheral blood, taken on day 0 of AZD1222 vaccination. The receptors come from an adult in good health. The CDR3 runs from the conserved cysteine through the conserved F or W. A D gene is named only where the DNA matches it firmly. Only some rows state a clone size, as once, few, many or a class for expanded clones.

V	D	size	length	J	DNA	CDR3
TRBV28	TRBD1	.	15	TRBJ2-1	TGTGCCAGCAGCCGAAGACAGGGCTCCTACAATGAGCAGTTCTTC	CASSRRQGSYNEQFF
TRBV28	TRBD1	.	15	TRBJ1-1	TGTGCCAGCAGTTTGGGGACAGGGGTATTGACTGAAGCTTTCTTT	CASSLGTGVLTEAFF
TRBV14	TRBD1	.	15	TRBJ2-7	TGTGCCAGCAGCCCACAGGACAGGGATTCGTACGAGCAGTACTTC	CASSPQDRDSYEQYF
TRBV9	TRBD1	.	15	TRBJ1-6	TGTGCCAGCAGCGTAGAGCCGACAGGGGATTCACCCCTCCACTTT	CASSVEPTGDSPLHF
TRBV7-9	TRBD1	.	14	TRBJ2-1	TGTGCCAGCAGCCGGACAGGGGTAGACAATGAGCAGTTCTTC	CASSRTGVDNEQFF
TRBV27	.	.	15	TRBJ2-5	TGTGCCAGCAGTTTATCGGGGCGACCCCAAGAGACCCAGTACTTC	CASSLSGRPQETQYF
TRBV28	.	once	13	TRBJ1-1	TGTGCCAGCAGTTCCCGGAGAGGGGATGAAGCTTTCTTT	CASSSRRGDEAFF
TRBV28	.	.	14	TRBJ2-7	TGTGCCAGCAGTCCCCCCTTGAGCTCCTACGAGCAGTACTTC	CASSPPLSSYEQYF
TRBV19	TRBD1	.	14	TRBJ1-4	TGTGCCAGTAGTTTGACAGGGGAGGGCGAAAAACTGTTTTTT	CASSLTGEGEKLFF
TRBV2	.	.	14	TRBJ1-2	TGTGCCAGCAGCCCCTTACAGGGCCTTTATGGCTACACCTTC	CASSPLQGLYGYTF
TRBV28	.	.	14	TRBJ1-3	TGTGCCAGCAGTTCCCTAGGTGGAGGAAACACCATATATTTT	CASSSLGGGNTIYF
TRBV28	TRBD2	.	15	TRBJ2-7	TGTGCCAGCGGACGGACTAGCGGGAGGACTGGCGAGCAGTACTTC	CASGRTSGRTGEQYF
TRBV9	.	few	17	TRBJ2-1	TGTGCCAGCAGCGTAGCCCCCACATTCCAAGGCCGTAGTGAGCAGTTCTTC	CASSVAPTFQGRSEQFF
TRBV11-2	TRBD2	once	18	TRBJ2-1	TGTGCCAGCAGCCCGGGACTAGCGGGAGGTCGGGGCTTGAATGAGCAGTTCTTC	CASSPGLAGGRGLNEQFF
TRBV28	TRBD1	.	12	TRBJ1-1	TGTGCCAGCAGTTTAGGGGGACAGGGAGCTTTCTTT	CASSLGGQGAFF
TRBV3-1/TRBV3-2	TRBD2	.	15	TRBJ2-1	TGTGCCAGCAGCCAGGGGTTAGCGGGAGTGGGTGAGCAGTTCTTC	CASSQGLAGVGEQFF
TRBV6-6	.	once	14	TRBJ1-2	TGTGCCAGCACCCGCAAGGGCGATGATTATGGCTACACCTTC	CASTRKGDDYGYTF
TRBV2	TRBD1	.	14	TRBJ1-6	TGTGCCAGCAGTGATCCGGGACAGAATTCACCCCTCCACTTT	CASSDPGQNSPLHF
TRBV21-1	.	.	18	TRBJ2-7	TGTGCCAGCAGCAAGAACAGGATGGGTAAAGACTGCTCCTACGAGCAGTACTTC	CASSKNRMGKDCSYEQYF
TRBV2	.	.	13	TRBJ1-2	TGTGCCAGCACCAGGAGAGGAGGGCTTGGCTACACCTTC	CASTRRGGLGYTF
TRBV7-6	TRBD2	.	19	TRBJ2-1	TGTGCCAGCAGCTTATGGCCAGGGTCCGGGACTAGCGGCAACAATGAGCAGTTCTTC	CASSLWPGSGTSGNNEQFF
TRBV6-5	TRBD1	.	13	TRBJ1-1	TGTGCCAGCAGGGTCGGACAGGGCACTGAAGCTTTCTTT	CASRVGQGTEAFF
TRBV30	TRBD1	.	12	TRBJ1-6	TGTGCCTGGGGGACAGGGGCTTCACCCCTCCACTTT	CAWGTGASPLHF
TRBV3-1/TRBV3-2	.	.	14	TRBJ1-6	TGTGCCAGCAGCCAACCAGGGACCGATTCACCCCTCCACTTT	CASSQPGTDSPLHF
TRBV11-2	.	.	14	TRBJ2-3	TGTGCCAGCAGCTTAGTAGGTCCGGCAGATACGCAGTATTTT	CASSLVGPADTQYF
TRBV29-1	.	once	14	TRBJ1-2	TGCAGCGTTGATGGGGACGGGGGTGGATATGGCTACACCTTC	CSVDGDGGGYGYTF
TRBV3-1/TRBV3-2	.	.	12	TRBJ1-2	TGTGCCAGCAGCCACGAGGAGGGACCCAGGACCTTC	CASSHEEGPRTF
TRBV9	TRBD2	.	14	TRBJ2-1	TGTGCCAGCAGCGTAGTAGGGACTATCAATGAGCAGTTCTTC	CASSVVGTINEQFF
TRBV30	TRBD1	.	17	TRBJ1-4	TGTGCCTGGAGCTCCACCGGGACAGGGTTTTCGGTTGAAAAACTGTTTTTT	CAWSSTGTGFSVEKLFF
TRBV5-1	TRBD1	.	15	TRBJ2-5	TGCGCCAGCAGCCAGGGACAGGGAGAACAAGAGACCCAGTACTTC	CASSQGQGEQETQYF
TRBV12-3/TRBV12-4	.	.	13	TRBJ2-1	TGTGCCAGCAGTTTCTGGCCGAACAATGAGCAGTTCTTC	CASSFWPNNEQFF
TRBV28	.	.	15	TRBJ1-5	TGTGCCAGCACCCAGTGGGGCAGTAGGAATCAGCCCCAGCATTTT	CASTQWGSRNQPQHF
TRBV27	.	.	16	TRBJ1-5	TGTGCCAGCAGCCCGGGCACGGAGGGGACCTCCCAGCCCCAGCATTTT	CASSPGTEGTSQPQHF
TRBV6-5	.	.	15	TRBJ2-5	TGTGCCAGCAGTTACGGGCCAGGGAATCTGGAGACCCAGTACTTC	CASSYGPGNLETQYF
TRBV5-6	.	.	14	TRBJ1-1	TGTGCCAGCAGCTCCCCCGGGGGTAACACTGAAGCTTTCTTT	CASSSPGGNTEAFF
TRBV7-8	.	once	12	TRBJ1-1	TGTGCCAGCAGCTCGGGCGGCACTGAAGCTTTCTTT	CASSSGGTEAFF
TRBV7-9	.	.	17	TRBJ2-5	TGTGCCAGCAGCTCGGTTGAACGGGCCCCCTATCAAGAGACCCAGTACTTC	CASSSVERAPYQETQYF
TRBV20-1	.	.	10	TRBJ1-1	TGCAGTGCCCCGGTCCCGAGGGCTTTCTTT	CSAPVPRAFF
TRBV5-4	.	many	14	TRBJ2-7	TGTGCCAGCAGCTACTACCCGAGCTCCTACGAGCAGTACTTC	CASSYYPSSYEQYF
TRBV6-2/TRBV6-3	TRBD2	.	17	TRBJ2-3	TGTGCCAGCAGTTACGGTAGCGGGACCCCCCGAGGAGATACGCAGTATTTT	CASSYGSGTPRGDTQYF
TRBV11-2	TRBD2	.	16	TRBJ2-3	TGTGCCAGCACCCCAATTAGCGGGAAGATCACAGATACGCAGTATTTT	CASTPISGKITDTQYF
TRBV2	.	.	11	TRBJ1-2	TGTGCCAGCAGTGAGGACTTTGGCTACACCTTC	CASSEDFGYTF
TRBV18	.	.	14	TRBJ1-6	TGTGCCAGCTCACCAGGCGGGGGGGATTCACCCCTCCACTTT	CASSPGGGDSPLHF
TRBV27	.	.	15	TRBJ2-3	TGTGCCAGCAGTTCCCTGGGGCGTAGCACAGATACGCAGTATTTT	CASSSLGRSTDTQYF
TRBV6-5	.	.	12	TRBJ2-2	TGTGCCAGCAGTTGGGGTCCCGGGGAGCTGTTTTTT	CASSWGPGELFF
TRBV4-3	.	.	13	TRBJ1-5	TGCGCCAGCAGCCAATTTGTGAATCAGCCCCAGCATTTT	CASSQFVNQPQHF
TRBV4-1	.	.	15	TRBJ1-2	TGCGCCAGCAGCCAAGATACCGGAATCGGCTATGGCTACACCTTC	CASSQDTGIGYGYTF
TRBV5-1	TRBD1	.	14	TRBJ1-6	TGCGCCAGCAGCTTCAACAGGGGAGATTCACCCCTCCACTTT	CASSFNRGDSPLHF
TRBV28	.	few	13	TRBJ1-6	TGTGCCAGCACGGGACCGGGCCGTTCACCCCTCCACTTT	CASTGPGRSPLHF
TRBV7-9	.	.	14	TRBJ1-1	TGTGCCAGCAGCCCGGGGGCGTTTGACACTGAAGCTTTCTTT	CASSPGAFDTEAFF
TRBV7-9	.	.	16	TRBJ2-1	TGTGCCAGCAGCTGGCGTGCGGACTTCTCCTACAATGAGCAGTTCTTC	CASSWRADFSYNEQFF
TRBV6-1	TRBD1	.	14	TRBJ1-6	TGTGCCAGCAGTGAAGGGACAGGCGTTTCACCCCTCCACTTT	CASSEGTGVSPLHF
TRBV29-1	TRBD2	.	12	TRBJ2-1	TGCAGCGTGACCGGGAGGGGGTCGGAGCAGTTCTTC	CSVTGRGSEQFF
TRBV11-2	.	.	13	TRBJ2-5	TGTGCCAGCAGCCCTCGGGAGCAAGAGACCCAGTACTTC	CASSPREQETQYF